Following are 9 T cell receptor beta chains from one sample sequenced in a study of shared clonotypes between healthy human individuals. Assay: immunoSEQ multiplex PCR; the TCRdb copy retains only in-frame clones and omits some. The sample has over 750,000 clones; approximately 96% are singletons. Naive CD8 cells, CD45RO-negative and positively selected for CCR7, excluded terminally differentiated effector memory CD45RA+ cells. The sequenced sample consisted of naive CD8+ T cells sorted from blood. These receptors all come from a man aged 30-40 years in good health.

V is TRBV27 and J is TRBJ1-1, with TRBD1 matching 10 bases. This CDR3 is built from 13 residues. Germline values: CDR1 MNHEY, CDR2 SMNVEV (reference sequence). V lost 0 bases and J lost 11; bases outside the gene matches: 3. DNA of the CDR3: TGTGCCAGCAGTTTATCTGACAGGGGGCCGGCTTTCTTT. This encodes CASSLSDRGPAFF.

This clone appeared once. The chain links TRBV19 to TRBJ2-7, with TRBD2 matching over 11 bases. This CDR3 is 15 amino acids long. The germline V gene has CDR1 LNHDA and CDR2 SQIVND (reference sequence). V lost 5 bases to trimming and J lost 3 bases; unmatched junction nucleotides: 6. The CDR3 DNA is TGTGCCAGTAGTTGGACTAGCGGGCCAGACTACGAGCAGTACTTC. This translates into CASSWTSGPDYEQYF.

The J gene is TRBJ2-1, the V gene TRBV7-7; TRBD2 matches at 10 bases. In germline, CDR1 is SSHAT, CDR2 FNYEAQ (reference sequence). J gave up 1 base and V 4 bases, and 7 bases lay outside the gene matches. The length of the CDR3 is 17 residues. DNA for the CDR3: TGTGCCAGCAGCTCCAGCGGGGGGGCCAGGTCCTACAATGAGCAGTTCTTC. Its translation is CASSSSGGARSYNEQFF.

The V and J genes are TRBV30 and TRBJ2-1, with D possibly TRBD1 on 5 matching bases. V was shortened by 2 bases and J by 9 bases, with 5 bases between the two germline ends. CDR1 and CDR2 (germline): GTSNPN, SVGIG (reference sequence). The CDR3 covers 10 residues. This CDR3 is CAWSQGEQFF. The CDR3 nucleotides read TGTGCCTGGAGTCAGGGTGAGCAGTTCTTC.

Remarks on this clone: This CDR3 is also generated by other DNA sequences in the sample. The chain has TRBV27 and TRBJ2-5, with D perhaps given as TRBD1 or TRBD2 (5 bases each). This CDR3 has 14 residues. Trimming took 5 bases from V and 3 from J, leaving 13 bases between them. Germline loops: CDR1 MNHEY, CDR2 SMNVEV (reference sequence). CDR3 sequence: CASSLLGTEETQYF. CDR3 nucleotides: TGTGCCAGCAGTCTACTCGGGACGGAAGAGACCCAGTACTTC.

The genes are TRBV6-5 and TRBJ2-3, with 14 bases fitting TRBD2. Germline V gene data show CDR1 as MNHEY and CDR2 as SVGAGI. The CDR3 covers 16 residues. The V segment lost 3 bases and the J segment 7 bases; nucleotides outside the gene matches: 6. The CDR3 DNA sequence: TGTGCCAGCAGTTATGGGACTAGCGGGAGAGTAAATACGCAGTATTTT. Protein: CASSYGTSGRVNTQYF.

This chain connects TRBV7-8 to TRBJ2-1, with D possibly being TRBD2 (5 bases). The CDR3 is 15 residues long. V lost 2 bases to trimming and J lost 8 bases, with 16 bases between them. Germline CDR1 reads SGHVS; CDR2 reads FQNEAQ. The CDR3 nucleotides are TGTGCCAGCAGCTTATTCCGGACTCGTATACATGAGCAGTTCTTC. Its translation is CASSLFRTRIHEQFF.

This chain links TRBV7-3 with TRBJ2-2; the match to TRBD2 covers 12 bases. Trimming cost V 5 bases and J 6 bases; bases outside gene matches: 7. Germline assignment: CDR1 SGHTA and CDR2 FQGTGA. The CDR3 totals 16 residues. The CDR3 sequence: CASSSSLAGGSGELFF. CDR3 nucleotide sequence: TGTGCCAGCAGCAGCTCACTAGCGGGAGGTTCCGGGGAGCTGTTTTTT.

This sequence joins TRBV27 and TRBJ2-3; 14 bases map to TRBD2. This CDR3 spans 18 amino acids. The germline V gene encodes CDR1 MNHEY and CDR2 SMNVEV (reference sequence). V lost 4 bases to trimming and J lost 2 bases; unmatched junction nucleotides: 8. The CDR3 bases are TGTGCCAGCAGTTCCCCGGGACTAGCGGGAGCCAACACAGATACGCAGTATTTT. Its translation: CASSSPGLAGANTDTQYF.